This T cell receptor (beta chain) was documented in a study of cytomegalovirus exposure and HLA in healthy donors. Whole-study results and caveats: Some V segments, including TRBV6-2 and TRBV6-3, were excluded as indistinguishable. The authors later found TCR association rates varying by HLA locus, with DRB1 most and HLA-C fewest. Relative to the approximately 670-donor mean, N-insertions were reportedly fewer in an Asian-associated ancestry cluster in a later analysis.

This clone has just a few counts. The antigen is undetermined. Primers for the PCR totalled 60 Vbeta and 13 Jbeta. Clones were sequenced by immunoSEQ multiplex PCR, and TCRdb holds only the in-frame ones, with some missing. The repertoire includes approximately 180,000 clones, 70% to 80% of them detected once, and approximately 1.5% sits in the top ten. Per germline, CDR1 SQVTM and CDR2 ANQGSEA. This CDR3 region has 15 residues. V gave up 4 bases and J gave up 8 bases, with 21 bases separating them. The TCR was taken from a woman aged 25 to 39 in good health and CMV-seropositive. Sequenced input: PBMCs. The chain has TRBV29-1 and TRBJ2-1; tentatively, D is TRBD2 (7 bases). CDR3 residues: CSVGRGGDGVDEQFF. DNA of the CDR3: TGCAGCGTTGGAAGGGGGGGGGACGGGGTCGATGAGCAGTTCTTC.